This record covers a single TCR beta chain. The CDR3 is 13 residues long. J gave up 4 bases and V 5 bases, and 4 bases lay outside the gene matches. Germline-derived CDR1 and CDR2 are SGHTA and FQGTGA. This entry belongs to a study of OX40 agonist ivuxolimab in advanced cancers. TCRdb's copy holds only in-frame clones and misses some; the assay was immunoSEQ multiplex PCR. The sample records around 97,000 clones, less than 90% being singletons. The receptor was derived from an adult with an advanced solid tumor such as melanoma, head and neck, liver or kidney cancer. V and J are TRBV7-3 and TRBJ2-5; 7 bases are shared with TRBD1. Sample: CD4+ or CD8+ T cells sorted from blood, taken in a trial of the OX40 agonist ivuxolimab. CDR3 coding DNA: TGTGCCAGCAGCATACAGGGGCGAGAGACCCAGTACTTC. It specifies CASSIQGRETQYF.